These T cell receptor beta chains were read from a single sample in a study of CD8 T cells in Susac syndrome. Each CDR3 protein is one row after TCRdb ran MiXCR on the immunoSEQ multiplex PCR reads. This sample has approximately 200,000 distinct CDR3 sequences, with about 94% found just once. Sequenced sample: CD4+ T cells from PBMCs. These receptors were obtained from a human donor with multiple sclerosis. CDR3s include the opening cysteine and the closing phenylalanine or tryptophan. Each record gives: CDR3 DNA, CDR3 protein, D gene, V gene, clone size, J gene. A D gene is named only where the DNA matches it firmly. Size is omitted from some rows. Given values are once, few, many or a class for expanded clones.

DNA: TGTGCCAGCAGTCCCTACATCAAAGAGACCCAGTACTTC; CDR3: CASSPYIKETQYF; D: NA; V: TRBV28; size: NA; J: TRBJ2-5
DNA: TGCAGTGCCACCGGGAACTCCTATGGCTACACCTTC; CDR3: CSATGNSYGYTF; D: NA; V: TRBV20-1; size: NA; J: TRBJ1-2
DNA: TGTGCCAGCAGCCAAGAGGCCTTCTATGGCTACACCTTC; CDR3: CASSQEAFYGYTF; D: NA; V: TRBV14; size: NA; J: TRBJ1-2
DNA: TGCAGTGCTAGAGGCGCGCGGGCCCGCACAGATACGCAGTATTTT; CDR3: CSARGARARTDTQYF; D: NA; V: TRBV20-1; size: NA; J: TRBJ2-3
DNA: TGTGCCAGCAGAGAGGGAGCGGAGACCCAGTACTTC; CDR3: CASREGAETQYF; D: NA; V: TRBV2; size: NA; J: TRBJ2-5
DNA: TGTGCCTGGTCGGCGGGGGTTCATCAGCCCCAGCATTTT; CDR3: CAWSAGVHQPQHF; D: NA; V: TRBV30; size: NA; J: TRBJ1-5
DNA: TGTGCCAGCACCTCAGGGACAGGGGGCGCGGAGACCCAGTACTTC; CDR3: CASTSGTGGAETQYF; D: TRBD1; V: TRBV6-6; size: once; J: TRBJ2-5
DNA: TGTGCCAGCAGCCGGGACAGCCCGGGACTAGCGGGGAGCAATGAGCAGTTCTTC; CDR3: CASSRDSPGLAGSNEQFF; D: TRBD2; V: TRBV7-2; size: NA; J: TRBJ2-1
DNA: TGCGCCAGCAGCTCTCTCGGCAGTGCCAAGAGGACCCAGTACTTC; CDR3: CASSSLGSAKRTQYF; D: NA; V: TRBV5-1; size: NA; J: TRBJ2-5
DNA: TGCAGTGCTCAGAGAGGCGCCCGTTTGAACACTGAAGCTTTCTTT; CDR3: CSAQRGARLNTEAFF; D: NA; V: TRBV20-1; size: once; J: TRBJ1-1
DNA: TGTGCCAGCAGCTCGGGGGTCTACGACACTGAAGCTTTCTTT; CDR3: CASSSGVYDTEAFF; D: NA; V: TRBV5-6; size: NA; J: TRBJ1-1
DNA: TGTGCCTGGAGCCGGGACAGGGGCAATCAGCCCCAGCATTTT; CDR3: CAWSRDRGNQPQHF; D: TRBD1; V: TRBV30; size: NA; J: TRBJ1-5
DNA: TGCAGTGCCGAAGGTGGGAACACTGAAGCTTTCTTT; CDR3: CSAEGGNTEAFF; D: NA; V: TRBV20-1; size: once; J: TRBJ1-1
DNA: TGTGCCTGGAGTGTAAGCCCACAGCCCTCTTGCACCTTC; CDR3: CAWSVSPQPSCTF; D: NA; V: TRBV30; size: NA; J: TRBJ1-2
DNA: TGTGCCACGAGCATGGGCGAACTCTCCTACGAGCAGTACTTC; CDR3: CATSMGELSYEQYF; D: NA; V: TRBV15; size: NA; J: TRBJ2-7
DNA: TGTGCCAGCAGCCCCCGGGGGGAGCGGGGGGTCGTGACCCAGTACTTC; CDR3: CASSPRGERGVVTQYF; D: TRBD2; V: TRBV7-2; size: NA; J: TRBJ2-5
DNA: TGTGCCAGCAGTTACAGGGGGGGAGGTACCACCTTC; CDR3: CASSYRGGGTTF; D: NA; V: TRBV6-5; size: NA; J: TRBJ1-2
DNA: TGCAGTGCTAGACCTCCTGGAGGGCCAGGGGATACGCAGTATTTT; CDR3: CSARPPGGPGDTQYF; D: NA; V: TRBV20-1; size: NA; J: TRBJ2-3
DNA: TGTGCCTGGAGTGTGCTGTCCCCTAGCAATCAGCCCCAGCATTTT; CDR3: CAWSVLSPSNQPQHF; D: NA; V: TRBV30; size: NA; J: TRBJ1-5
DNA: TGTGCCTGGAGACAGGGGCGATCCACTGAAGCTTTCTTT; CDR3: CAWRQGRSTEAFF; D: TRBD1; V: TRBV30; size: NA; J: TRBJ1-1
DNA: TGTGCCAGCAGCCCCGCGGCGTCCTACGAGCAGTACTTC; CDR3: CASSPAASYEQYF; D: NA; V: TRBV27; size: NA; J: TRBJ2-7
DNA: TGCAGCGCCGGTATCGGGGCGCAAGGTGGCTATGGCTACACCTTC; CDR3: CSAGIGAQGGYGYTF; D: NA; V: TRBV29-1; size: NA; J: TRBJ1-2
DNA: TGTGCCACCAGCAGAGGATCTCGGGAGGGGTTAGGCTATGGCTACACCTTC; CDR3: CATSRGSREGLGYGYTF; D: NA; V: TRBV15; size: NA; J: TRBJ1-2
DNA: TGTGCCAGCTCACCACGGGGAAGCGCTGAAGCTTTCTTT; CDR3: CASSPRGSAEAFF; D: NA; V: TRBV18; size: NA; J: TRBJ1-1
DNA: TGCGCCAGCAGTTGGGACAGGGTGACGGAGACCCAGTACTTC; CDR3: CASSWDRVTETQYF; D: TRBD1; V: TRBV10-2; size: NA; J: TRBJ2-5
DNA: TGTGCCAGCAGCAAGGACAGGGGGCTCTACACCTTC; CDR3: CASSKDRGLYTF; D: TRBD1; V: TRBV7-2; size: once; J: TRBJ1-2
DNA: TGTGCCAGCAGTCCAACAGCCCAGATTGGGGAGCTGTTTTTT; CDR3: CASSPTAQIGELFF; D: NA; V: TRBV6-5; size: NA; J: TRBJ2-2
DNA: TGTGCCAGCAGCCTCGGACTAGCGGGGGGACGAGAGACCCAGTACTTC; CDR3: CASSLGLAGGRETQYF; D: TRBD2; V: TRBV6-6; size: once; J: TRBJ2-5
DNA: TGTGCCAGCAGCTTGGTTACGGGGGGAGAGACCCAGTACTTC; CDR3: CASSLVTGGETQYF; D: TRBD2; V: TRBV5-6; size: few; J: TRBJ2-5
DNA: TGCAGTGCTAGCTCCGGGGGGGCCTACGAGACCCAGTACTTC; CDR3: CSASSGGAYETQYF; D: TRBD2; V: TRBV20-1; size: NA; J: TRBJ2-5
DNA: TGTGCCAGCAGCCTCAGGGGGTATGAGCAGTTCTTC; CDR3: CASSLRGYEQFF; D: TRBD1; V: TRBV3-1; size: NA; J: TRBJ2-1
DNA: TGTGCCAGCAGCTTCTTACTGGCGGTCTACAATGAGCAGTTCTTC; CDR3: CASSFLLAVYNEQFF; D: NA; V: TRBV5-6; size: once; J: TRBJ2-1
DNA: TGTGCCAGCAGCGTAGACCTACACACAGATACGCAGTATTTT; CDR3: CASSVDLHTDTQYF; D: NA; V: TRBV9; size: NA; J: TRBJ2-3
DNA: TGTGCCAGCAGCTTCGGCTCGGGAACGCAGTATTTT; CDR3: CASSFGSGTQYF; D: NA; V: TRBV7-2; size: NA; J: TRBJ2-3
DNA: TGCAGCGCCGCTGGACCAGGGGGCTTTGGAGATACGCAGTATTTT; CDR3: CSAAGPGGFGDTQYF; D: TRBD1; V: TRBV29-1; size: NA; J: TRBJ2-3
DNA: TGCAGCGTTGACCTAGTTATTGACAATGAGCAGTTCTTC; CDR3: CSVDLVIDNEQFF; D: NA; V: TRBV29-1; size: NA; J: TRBJ2-1
DNA: TGTGCCAGCAGTAATTACGAGCAGTACTTC; CDR3: CASSNYEQYF; D: NA; V: TRBV2; size: NA; J: TRBJ2-7
DNA: TGTGCCAGCAGCTTGGGGGACAGATTCTACGAGCAGTACTTC; CDR3: CASSLGDRFYEQYF; D: TRBD1; V: TRBV7-9; size: NA; J: TRBJ2-7
DNA: TGTGCCAGCTCACCAGGGCCGGATCAGCCCCAGCATTTT; CDR3: CASSPGPDQPQHF; D: NA; V: TRBV18; size: NA; J: TRBJ1-5
DNA: TGTGCCAGCAGCCAAGATTCGTCAGGATACAATGAGCAGTTCTTC; CDR3: CASSQDSSGYNEQFF; D: NA; V: TRBV14; size: once; J: TRBJ2-1
DNA: TGTGCCTGGAGTGTAGGGTCTGGAAACACCATATATTTT; CDR3: CAWSVGSGNTIYF; D: NA; V: TRBV30; size: NA; J: TRBJ1-3
DNA: TGCAGTGCGGGACAGGGGGACGAGCAGTACTTC; CDR3: CSAGQGDEQYF; D: TRBD1; V: TRBV20-1; size: NA; J: TRBJ2-7
DNA: TGCAGTGCTAGTTCCAGGGGGCTTTCGGCTTTCTTT; CDR3: CSASSRGLSAFF; D: TRBD1; V: TRBV20-1; size: NA; J: TRBJ1-1
DNA: TGCAGCGCGGGGAGAGATCAAGGGGGATTTGACTATGGCTACACCTTC; CDR3: CSAGRDQGGFDYGYTF; D: NA; V: TRBV29-1; size: NA; J: TRBJ1-2
DNA: TGCAGCGTGTTCAGGGATGGGCAAGAGACCCAGTACTTC; CDR3: CSVFRDGQETQYF; D: NA; V: TRBV29-1; size: NA; J: TRBJ2-5
DNA: TGTGCCAGCAGCTCCCGGGACAGCAATCAGCCCCAGCATTTT; CDR3: CASSSRDSNQPQHF; D: NA; V: TRBV7-2; size: NA; J: TRBJ1-5
DNA: TGTGCCTGGTCCGGGACAGCTACGAATCAGCCCCAGCATTTT; CDR3: CAWSGTATNQPQHF; D: TRBD1; V: TRBV30; size: NA; J: TRBJ1-5
DNA: TGTGCCAGCAGCATCGACGGTCCCTACACTGAAGCTTTCTTT; CDR3: CASSIDGPYTEAFF; D: NA; V: TRBV7-9; size: NA; J: TRBJ1-1